Listed below are T cell receptor beta chains from one sample, sequenced in a study of shared clonotypes between healthy human individuals. The repertoire was sequenced with immunoSEQ multiplex PCR; TCRdb's copy has only in-frame clones and lacks some. The table includes under 1,100,000 clones, about 77% detected once. The material sequenced was memory CD4+ T cells sorted from blood. The receptors stem from a man between 18 and 29 years old in good health. Each CDR3 is given with its conserved first and last residue. A D gene is named only where the DNA matches it firmly. The size of a clone is reported for some rows only, either as once, few or many, or as a class for expanded clones.

J	V	D	size	length	CDR3	DNA
TRBJ1-2	TRBV5-4	NA	NA	15	CASSLVDGRDYGYTF	TGTGCCAGCAGCTTGGTAGATGGGCGGGACTATGGCTACACCTTC
TRBJ2-1	TRBV6-1	TRBD2	NA	16	CASSGGLGTNYNEQFF	TGTGCCAGCAGTGGGGGTCTTGGGACTAATTACAATGAGCAGTTCTTC
TRBJ2-4	TRBV6-4	TRBD2	NA	19	CASRVKESGNLLAKNIQYF	TGTGCCAGCAGGGTGAAGGAAAGCGGGAATCTACTAGCCAAAAACATTCAGTACTTC
TRBJ2-5	TRBV7-2	NA	few	14	CASSAWNPRETQYF	TGTGCCAGCAGCGCATGGAACCCGAGGGAGACCCAGTACTTC
TRBJ1-2	TRBV6-1	TRBD1	NA	14	CASSDPGTGASYTF	TGTGCCAGCAGTGACCCCGGGACAGGGGCTAGCTACACCTTC
TRBJ1-1	TRBV9	TRBD1	NA	17	CASSVGQGDDKNTEAFF	TGTGCCAGCAGCGTAGGACAGGGGGATGATAAGAACACTGAAGCTTTCTTT
TRBJ1-4	TRBV5-1	TRBD1	once	14	CASSLGQFNEKLFF	TGCGCCAGCAGCCTGGGACAGTTTAATGAAAAACTGTTTTTT
TRBJ1-3	TRBV18	NA	NA	15	CASSPVGNSGNTIYF	TGTGCCAGCTCACCAGTAGGAAATTCTGGAAACACCATATATTTT
TRBJ1-5	TRBV14	NA	NA	13	CASSQDSIQPQHF	TGTGCCAGCAGCCAAGACAGTATTCAGCCCCAGCATTTT
TRBJ2-1	TRBV5-5	NA	once	13	CASGQGRNNEQFF	TGTGCCAGCGGGCAAGGGAGAAACAATGAGCAGTTCTTC
TRBJ1-1	TRBV5-6	NA	few	15	CASSLAAVMNTEAFF	TGTGCCAGCAGCTTGGCCGCAGTCATGAACACTGAAGCTTTCTTT
TRBJ2-3	TRBV2	NA	once	14	CASSGAWGTDTQYF	TGTGCCAGCAGTGGTGCGTGGGGCACAGATACGCAGTATTTT
TRBJ1-6	TRBV6-5	NA	NA	16	CASSYSNQGYNSPLHF	TGTGCCAGCAGTTACTCGAACCAGGGATATAATTCACCCCTCCACTTT
TRBJ2-3	TRBV6-1	TRBD2	NA	14	CASSKTSGREAQYF	TGTGCCAGCAGTAAAACTAGCGGGAGGGAGGCGCAGTATTTT
TRBJ2-7	TRBV30	NA	once	13	CAWSSGSYYEQYF	TGTGCCTGGAGCTCAGGGTCGTACTACGAGCAGTACTTC
TRBJ2-1	TRBV10-3	TRBD2	NA	16	CAISESIAGERNEQFF	TGTGCCATCAGTGAGTCGATCGCGGGAGAAAGGAATGAGCAGTTCTTC
TRBJ1-2	TRBV11-2	TRBD1	NA	14	CASSLGQGNYGYTF	TGTGCCAGCAGCCTTGGACAGGGGAACTATGGCTACACCTTC
TRBJ2-3	TRBV11-2	TRBD2	NA	14	CASSRGRATDTQYF	TGTGCCAGCAGCCGCGGGAGGGCCACAGATACGCAGTATTTT
TRBJ2-1	TRBV4-1	TRBD2	NA	15	CASSQLAGPLSEQFF	TGCGCCAGCAGCCAACTAGCGGGACCCCTGTCTGAGCAGTTCTTC
TRBJ2-2	TRBV2	NA	NA	14	CASNETSNTGELFF	TGTGCCAGCAATGAAACGTCGAACACCGGGGAGCTGTTTTTT